A selection of T cell receptor beta chains follows, all from one sample in a study of post-analysis software for immune sequencing data. From the PCR reads, TCRdb called clonotypes with MiXCR, one entry per CDR3 protein. Of about 540,000 distinct CDR3 sequences listed, 34% are singletons. The sample comprised blood. These receptors were taken from a girl between 2 and 17 years old with multiple sclerosis. CDR3s include the opening cysteine and the closing phenylalanine or tryptophan. The D gene is left open where the match is weak. Clone size is stated in some rows and not others, as once, few, many or a class when expanded.

d_call	v_call	clone_size	j_call	cdr3_nt	cdr3_aa
-	TRBV6-1	-	TRBJ2-3	TGTGCCAGCTTTCCCCCCCCCGGGACTCCTCCAGATACGCAGTATTTT	CASFPPPGTPPDTQYF
-	TRBV20-1	-	TRBJ2-5	TGCAGTATAGCCCGGGGGACCCAGTACTTC	CSIARGTQYF
TRBD2	TRBV10-2	few	TRBJ2-1	TGCGCCAGCAGGCTGGGAGGGGAGCAGTTCTTC	CASRLGGEQFF
TRBD2	TRBV20-1	-	TRBJ2-3	TGCAGTGCCACTTTGCGGGGGGCCGGTTTAAAAAATACGCAGTATTTT	CSATLRGAGLKNTQYF
-	TRBV20-1	-	TRBJ1-4	TGCAGTGCTAGAATGGGGGGCGCGGGTAATGAAAAACTGTTTTTT	CSARMGGAGNEKLFF
TRBD2	TRBV12-3/TRBV12-4	once	TRBJ2-1	TGTGCCAGCAGTTTTCGGCTAGCGGGGTCCGGGGTCGATGAGCAGTTCTTC	CASSFRLAGSGVDEQFF
TRBD2	TRBV20-1	few	TRBJ2-3	TGCAGTGCTAGGGATGGGTCGGGGGGAGATACGCAGTATTTT	CSARDGSGGDTQYF
-	TRBV10-1	few	TRBJ2-1	TGCGCCAGCAGTGAGTCTCAGGGGCGAACCTACAATGAGCAGTTCTTC	CASSESQGRTYNEQFF
-	TRBV20-1	few	TRBJ1-6	TGCAGTGCTAGAGATCTGGGGTCACCCCTCCACTTT	CSARDLGSPLHF
TRBD2	TRBV27	many	TRBJ2-1	TGTGCCAGCAGTTTTAGACTAGCGAATGAGCAGTTCTTC	CASSFRLANEQFF
-	TRBV10-3	few	TRBJ2-5	TGTGCCATCAGTGAGGGACAACAAGAGACCCAGTACTTC	CAISEGQQETQYF
-	TRBV20-1	few	TRBJ1-1	TGCAGTGCCCCCCAAGGGGCGGACACTGAAGCTTTCTTT	CSAPQGADTEAFF
-	TRBV20-1	few	TRBJ1-6	TGCAGTGCTAGAGGGGTTGGGGGAAGAGCTAATTCACCCCTCCACTTT	CSARGVGGRANSPLHF
-	TRBV11-2	few	TRBJ2-1	TGTGCCAGCAGCTTAGATCTTACAGACAATGAGCAGTTCTTC	CASSLDLTDNEQFF
TRBD1	TRBV12-3/TRBV12-4	-	TRBJ2-5	TGTACCAGCAGTTACAGGGGGCTGGGAGAGACCCAGTACTTC	CTSSYRGLGETQYF
-	TRBV6-6	-	TRBJ1-2	TGTGCCAGCAGTCTCTGGACTGAGGCGGGTGGCTACACCTTC	CASSLWTEAGGYTF
TRBD2	TRBV4-2	-	TRBJ2-3	TGTGCCAGCAGCCGAACCGGGACTAGCGGGGCAGATACGCAGTATTTT	CASSRTGTSGADTQYF
-	TRBV19	-	TRBJ1-2	TGTGCCAGTACTGACAGGTCTAACTATGGCTACACCTTC	CASTDRSNYGYTF
-	TRBV15	-	TRBJ2-3	TGTGCCACCAGCAGCCCCCTTGACAGGAGCAGCGCAGATACGCAGTATTTT	CATSSPLDRSSADTQYF
-	TRBV6-5	-	TRBJ2-5	TGTGCCAGCAGTTACTCCTCACGCCCCAGAAAGTCGGGTGAGACCCAGTACTTC	CASSYSSRPRKSGETQYF
TRBD1	TRBV20-1	few	TRBJ1-2	TGCAGTGCTACCAGGACAGGGGGAGATGGCTACACCTTC	CSATRTGGDGYTF
TRBD2	TRBV6-2/TRBV6-3	-	TRBJ2-4	TGTGCCACGGCGGGTGGGGGGGAGAGCATTCAGTACTTC	CATAGGGESIQYF
-	TRBV5-1	few	TRBJ2-1	TGCGCCAGCAGCATCCGACAGGACCCATACAATGAGCAGTTCTTC	CASSIRQDPYNEQFF
-	TRBV27	few	TRBJ1-1	TGTGCCAGCAGTTTATCGATCTGGGGGCGGGTGGGCACTGAAGCTTTCTTT	CASSLSIWGRVGTEAFF
-	TRBV7-9	-	TRBJ1-6	TGTGCCAGCAGCTCAGTAGATTCACCCCTCCACTTT	CASSSVDSPLHF
TRBD2	TRBV28	few	TRBJ2-7	TGTGCCAGCAGTTCCATAACCCGCCGGGTAGCGGGGTTCGAGCAGTACTTC	CASSSITRRVAGFEQYF
-	TRBV5-1	few	TRBJ2-5	TGCGCCAGCAGGACAGCTCCCCAAGAGACCCAGTACTTC	CASRTAPQETQYF
-	TRBV29-1	-	TRBJ1-4	-	CSVGTGNEKRFF
-	TRBV2	many	TRBJ2-1	TGTGCCAGCAGAGAATCCCCGGCTTCTTTTGAGCAGTTCTTC	CASRESPASFEQFF
TRBD2	TRBV7-2	few	TRBJ2-3	TGTGCCAGCAGCTTAGAACTAGCGGGGGGGCACGATACGCAGTATTTT	CASSLELAGGHDTQYF
TRBD1	TRBV11-2	-	TRBJ2-3	TGTGCCAGCAGCGTTCCCCCAGGGGGACCCACAGATACGCAGTATTTT	CASSVPPGGPTDTQYF